These 9 T cell receptor beta chains came from one sample sequenced in a study of T-cell memory formation after mild COVID-19. TCRdb used MiXCR to reprocess the 5' RACE reads, holding one entry per CDR3 protein. The repertoire has hundreds of thousands of distinct CDR3 sequences, about a quarter of them found once; the top ten carry about 12%. Sequenced: PBMCs or a T cell subset sorted from them (not recorded which). The receptors originated from an adult woman who had mild COVID-19 (a few samples of this study predate the infection). Cell type and time point are not known.

This clonotype has just a few counts. The chain carries TRBV7-9 and TRBJ2-5, with D tentatively TRBD1 (6 bases). This CDR3 is 16 amino acids long. V gave up 5 bases and J gave up 0 bases, with 16 bases separating them. Germline values: CDR1 SEHNR, CDR2 FQNEAQ (reference sequence). CDR3 sequence: CASSTYRDQYQETQYF. The DNA of the CDR3 is TGTGCCAGCAGCACCTACAGGGACCAGTACCAAGAGACCCAGTACTTC.

In nucleotides, the CDR3 is TGTGCCAGCAGCTTAAACGGCGAGAAGCCCCAGCATTTT. Protein sequence: CASSLNGEKPQHF. The chain combines TRBV11-1 with TRBJ1-5; D gene unclear. The CDR3 runs to 13 residues. CDR1 SGHAT and CDR2 FQDESV come from the germline V gene (reference sequence). V lost 2 bases to trimming and J lost 8 bases, with 10 bases between them.

The genes are TRBV5-4 and TRBJ2-3; 11 bases are a match to TRBD2. From germline, CDR1 is SGHNT and CDR2 YYREEE (reference sequence). The CDR3 loop spans 15 amino acids. The ends lost 2 bases at V and 4 bases at J; junction bases unmatched: 3. The CDR3 DNA is TGTGCCAGCAGCTTTGGTAGCGGGGGGGCAGATACGCAGTATTTT. It translates to CASSFGSGGADTQYF. Combining the CDR3 with reference TRBV5-4 and TRBJ2-3 gives the whole variable domain ETGVTQSPTHLIKTRGQQVTLRCSSQSGHNTVSWYQQALGQGPQFIFQYYREEENGRGNFPPRFSGLQFPNYSSELNVNALELDDSALYLCASSFGSGGADTQYFGPGTRLTVL.

The genes are TRBV7-9 and TRBJ1-1; D not resolved. This CDR3 is built from 14 residues. Germline CDR1 SEHNR, CDR2 FQNEAQ (reference sequence). Trimming took 2 bases from V and 2 from J, leaving 9 bases between them. CDR3 bases: TGTGCCAGCAGCTTACCTTCAGCAAACACTGAAGCTTTCTTT. This sequence encodes CASSLPSANTEAFF.

This clonotype was seen a few times. This chain connects TRBV7-3 to TRBJ2-1; D is ambiguous. The CDR3 is 13 amino acids. Trimming took off 2 bases at V and 7 bases at J, with 9 bases between the two ends. The V gene's germline CDR1 is SGHTA and CDR2 FQGTGA. CDR3 region: CASSLVAGNEQFF. The CDR3 nucleotides are TGTGCCAGCAGCTTAGTTGCCGGGAATGAGCAGTTCTTC. Full variable domain (missing parts from reference TRBV7-3 and TRBJ2-1): GAGVSQTPSNKVTEKGKYVELRCDPISGHTALYWYRQSLGQGPEFLIYFQGTGAADDSGLPNDRFFAVRPEGSVSTLKIQRTERGDSAVYLCASSLVAGNEQFFGPGTRLTVL.

The chain couples TRBV27 to TRBJ1-3; D unresolved. The CDR3 contains 12 residues. V lost 3 bases to trimming and J lost 9 bases, with 9 bases between them. The germline gives CDR1 MNHEY, CDR2 SMNVEV (reference sequence). CDR3 amino acids: CASSLESGTIYF. DNA of the CDR3: TGTGCCAGCAGTTTGGAGAGTGGCACCATATATTTT.

The chain uses TRBV7-9 and TRBJ2-7; D call uncertain. The CDR3 loop spans 12 amino acids. V lost 5 bases, J lost 5 bases, and 10 bases lay in between. Germline-derived CDR1 and CDR2 are SEHNR and FQNEAQ (reference sequence). CDR3 amino acids: CASSRVGNEQYF. For the CDR3, the DNA is TGTGCCAGCAGCAGGGTTGGGAACGAGCAGTACTTC. The entire variable domain, with the rest obtained from reference TRBV7-9 and TRBJ2-7, is as follows: DTGVSQNPRHKITKRGQNVTFRCDPISEHNRLYWYRQTLGQGPEFLTYFQNEAQLEKSRLLSDRFSAERPKGSFSTLEIQRTEQGDSAMYLCASSRVGNEQYFGPGTRLTVT.

V and J are TRBV7-9 and TRBJ1-1; 7 positions match TRBD1. The CDR3 runs to 17 residues. V dropped 4 bases and J dropped 3; count of bases not matched to a gene: 14. CDR1 SEHNR and CDR2 FQNEAQ come from the germline V gene (reference sequence). Here the CDR3 reads CASSSRGRSVPDTEAFF. CDR3 coding DNA: TGTGCCAGCAGCTCGAGGGGGCGTAGTGTCCCTGACACTGAAGCTTTCTTT.

The table lists this clonotype with a few counts. The chain carries TRBV6-6 and TRBJ2-7; D is uncertain. With 8 bases removed from V and 5 bases from J, the gap between germline ends came to 10 bases. This CDR3 spans 11 amino acids. Per germline, CDR1 MNHNY and CDR2 SVGAGI (reference sequence). CDR3 loop: CASSRSDEQYF. CDR3 nucleotides: TGTGCCAGCTCTAGGTCCGACGAGCAGTACTTC.